A single T cell receptor beta chain is shown here with its context. V lost 5 bases and J 5 bases, leaving 21 bases between the germline ends. The CDR3 has 16 amino acids. Germline V gene lookup returns CDR1 MDHEN and CDR2 SYDVKM. The data were taken from a study of shared clonotypes between healthy human individuals. Authors' processing steps: ImmunoSEQ yielded junction-only sequences lacking quality scores, so filtering differed. The protocol was immunoSEQ multiplex PCR, while the TCRdb copy is restricted to in-frame clones and leaves out a portion. V and J calls and clone size are copied from that table; D and trimming were computed from the DNA. Of more than 90,000 clones in the sample, 67% were seen once.

This rearrangement joins TRBV28 to TRBJ2-5, with D perhaps matching TRBD1 (6 bases). The sample taken for sequencing was memory CD8+ T cells sorted from blood. Specified subset: CD45RO+ cells pooled with CCR7-negative TemRA cells. The sequence was obtained from a man aged 30-40 years in good health. CDR3 nucleotides: TGTGCCAGCAGTCCCGACAGGACGGGGCCCCGGGAGACCCAGTACTTC. Residues: CASSPDRTGPRETQYF.